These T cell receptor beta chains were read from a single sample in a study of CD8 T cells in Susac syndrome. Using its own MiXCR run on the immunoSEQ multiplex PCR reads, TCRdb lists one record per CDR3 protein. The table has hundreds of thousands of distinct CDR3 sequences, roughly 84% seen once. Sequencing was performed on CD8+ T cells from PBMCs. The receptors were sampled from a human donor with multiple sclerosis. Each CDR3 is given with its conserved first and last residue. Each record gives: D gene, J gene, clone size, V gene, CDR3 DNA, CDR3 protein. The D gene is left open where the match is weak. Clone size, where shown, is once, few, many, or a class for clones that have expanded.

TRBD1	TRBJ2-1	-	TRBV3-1	TGTGCCAGCAGCCAAAGGGGGCTCCTGTACAATGAGCAGTTCTTC	CASSQRGLLYNEQFF
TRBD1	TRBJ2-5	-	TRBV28	TGTGCCAGCAGTTCCGCGGACAGGGTAGAGACCCAGTACTTC	CASSSADRVETQYF
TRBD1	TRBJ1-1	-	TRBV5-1	TGCGCCAGCAGCACCCGACAGGGAGGGAACACTGAAGCTTTCTTT	CASSTRQGGNTEAFF
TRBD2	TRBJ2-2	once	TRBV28	TGTGCCAGCAGTCACGGGACTAGCGGTTTTCAGAACACCGGGGAGCTGTTTTTT	CASSHGTSGFQNTGELFF
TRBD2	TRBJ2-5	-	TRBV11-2	TGTGCCAGCAGCTTAAGCGGGGTACAAGAGACCCAGTACTTC	CASSLSGVQETQYF
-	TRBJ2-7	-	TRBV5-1	TGCGCCAGCAGAATGGGAAGGGGAGACTACGAGCAGTACTTC	CASRMGRGDYEQYF
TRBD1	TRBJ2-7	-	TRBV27	TGTGCCAGCAGTTACACAGGGGGTCCGTCCTACGAGCAGTACTTC	CASSYTGGPSYEQYF
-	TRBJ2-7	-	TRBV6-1	TGTGCCAGCAGTGAATTTCGCAGGGACTACGAGCAGTACTTC	CASSEFRRDYEQYF
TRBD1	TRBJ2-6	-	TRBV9	TGTGCCAGCAGCGTAGCTGCGGCGGGACAGGGGGCATTTCACTCTGGGGCCAACGTCCTGACTTTC	CASSVAAAGQGAFHSGANVLTF
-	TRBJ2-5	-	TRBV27	TGTGCCAGCAGTTTATCCCCGAGGGACGGAGAGACCCAGTACTTC	CASSLSPRDGETQYF
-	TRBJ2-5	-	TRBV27	TGTGCCAGCAGTTCCCTATCGTCCCGGGCGGATCAGTACTTC	CASSSLSSRADQYF
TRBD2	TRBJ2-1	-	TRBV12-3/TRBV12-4	TGTGCCAGCAGTCGGACTAGCGGGATTCTATTGAACTCCTACAATGAGCAGTTCTTC	CASSRTSGILLNSYNEQFF
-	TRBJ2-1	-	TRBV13	TGTGCCAGCAGCTTAATCAGGAGCTCCTACAATGAGCAGTTCTTC	CASSLIRSSYNEQFF
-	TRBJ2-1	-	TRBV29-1	TGCAGCGTTGAAGATCGTGACGAATGGGGGGAGCAGTTCTTC	CSVEDRDEWGEQFF
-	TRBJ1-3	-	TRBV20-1	TGCAGTGCTAGTATCCACTCTGGAAACACCATATATTTT	CSASIHSGNTIYF
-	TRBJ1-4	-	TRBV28	TGTGCCAGCAGTCTCTACCACCCGCAGGGAGGTGGCGAAAAACTGTTTTTT	CASSLYHPQGGGEKLFF
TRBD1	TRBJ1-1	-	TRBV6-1	TGTGCCAGCAGTGAATGGCTACAGGGGGCTGAAGCTTTCTTT	CASSEWLQGAEAFF
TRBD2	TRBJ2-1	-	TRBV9	TGTGCCAGCAGCGTTGCGGTTAGCGGGGAGTACAATGAGCAGTTCTTC	CASSVAVSGEYNEQFF
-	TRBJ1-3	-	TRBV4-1	TGCGCCAGCAGCCAGGTTCCCGGACGGAACTCTGGAAACACCATATATTTT	CASSQVPGRNSGNTIYF
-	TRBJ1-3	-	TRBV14	TGTGCCAGCAGCCAACTCTCTGGAAACACCATATATTTT	CASSQLSGNTIYF
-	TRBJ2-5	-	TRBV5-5	TGTGCCAGCAGCCCTGATCCTCCAGAGACCCAGTACTTC	CASSPDPPETQYF
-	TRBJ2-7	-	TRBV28	TGTGCCACCTGTACTGCGAAGGCCGTTACCTACGAGCAGTACTTC	CATCTAKAVTYEQYF
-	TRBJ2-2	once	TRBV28	TGTGCCAGCAGTTTATGGGTGAACACCGGGGAGCTGTTTTTT	CASSLWVNTGELFF
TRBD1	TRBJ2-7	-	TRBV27	TGTGCCAGCAGTTCCACAAAAACCGGACAGGGGCGGGGGGAGCAGTACTTC	CASSSTKTGQGRGEQYF
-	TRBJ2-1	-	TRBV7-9	TGTGCCAGCAGCTTATCGGAGGGCAATGAGCAGTTCTTC	CASSLSEGNEQFF
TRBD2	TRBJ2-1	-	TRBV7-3	TGTGCCAGCAGCTTAAGGGTGGGAGGGGTTAACAATGAGCAGTTCTTC	CASSLRVGGVNNEQFF
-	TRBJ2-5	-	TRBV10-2	TGCGCCAGCAGTGGAAGGCCACCACTAAAAGAGACCCAGTACTTC	CASSGRPPLKETQYF
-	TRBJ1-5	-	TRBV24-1	TGTGCCACCAGTGGGACTGACTACAATCAGCCCCAGCATTTT	CATSGTDYNQPQHF
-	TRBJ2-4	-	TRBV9	TGTGCCAGCAGCGTCGACGGCAGGGCTCCTAACATTCAGTACTTC	CASSVDGRAPNIQYF
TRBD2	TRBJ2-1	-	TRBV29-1	TGCAGCGCCCGGGCTAGCGGGAGTTTGAATGAGCAGTTCTTC	CSARASGSLNEQFF
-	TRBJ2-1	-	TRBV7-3	TGTGCCAGCAGCTTAAACCTAGCATTGGGGAATGAGCAGTTCTTC	CASSLNLALGNEQFF
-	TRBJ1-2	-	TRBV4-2	TGTGCCAGCAGCCTGAAGGGTAAAGGCTACACCTTC	CASSLKGKGYTF
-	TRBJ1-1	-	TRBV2	TGTGCCAAACCACACAACACTGAAGCTTTCTTT	CAKPHNTEAFF
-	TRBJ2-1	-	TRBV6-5	TGTGCCAGCAGTTACGACGCGGAAGCCTACAATGAGCAGTTCTTC	CASSYDAEAYNEQFF
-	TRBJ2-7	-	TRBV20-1	TGCAGTGCTAGAGATCAAGGGGGGCACTACGAGCAGTACTTC	CSARDQGGHYEQYF
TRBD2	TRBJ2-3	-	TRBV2	TGTGCCAGCGGAGGACTAGGAACAGATACGCAGTATTTT	CASGGLGTDTQYF
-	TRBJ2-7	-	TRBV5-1	TGCGCCAGCAGCTTGGAGGCGGAGGGGCAGTACTTC	CASSLEAEGQYF
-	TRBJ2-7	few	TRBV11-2	TGTGCCAGCAGCTTAGAATTCGGAGGGGGCGGCTACGAGCAGTACTTC	CASSLEFGGGGYEQYF
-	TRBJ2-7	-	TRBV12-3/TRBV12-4	TGTGCCAGCACCTGGACACCTCAATTTTACGAGCAGTACTTC	CASTWTPQFYEQYF
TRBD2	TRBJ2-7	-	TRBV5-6	TGTGCCAGCAGCTCCACCGGGACTAGATACGAGCAGTACTTC	CASSSTGTRYEQYF
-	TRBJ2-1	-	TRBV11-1	TGTGCCAGCAGCGTCATTGAAGGAGTTGGCTACAATGAGCAGTTCTTC	CASSVIEGVGYNEQFF
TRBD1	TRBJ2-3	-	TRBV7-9	TGTGCCAGCAGCTTACGCTGGACAGGGTCTAGCACAGATACGCAGTATTTT	CASSLRWTGSSTDTQYF
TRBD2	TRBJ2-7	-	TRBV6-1	TGTGCCAGCAGTGAATGGGTAGCGGGAGCCTACGAGCAGTACTTC	CASSEWVAGAYEQYF
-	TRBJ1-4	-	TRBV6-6	TGTGCCAGCGGGCCTAGCGCTCGGGCTAATGAAAAACTGTTTTTT	CASGPSARANEKLFF
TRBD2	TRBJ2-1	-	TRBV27	TGTGCCATTGGAGGGAGGGCAAATGAGCAGTTCTTC	CAIGGRANEQFF
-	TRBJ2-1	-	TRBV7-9	TGTGCCAGCAGCCCGAAGCCCAATGAGCAGTTCTTC	CASSPKPNEQFF
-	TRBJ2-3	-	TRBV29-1	TGCAGCGTTGAAGATCTTGGGTCCCCTGGCCCAGATACGCAGTATTTT	CSVEDLGSPGPDTQYF
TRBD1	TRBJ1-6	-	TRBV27	TGTGCCAGCAGTCTGACAGGGGGGAATTCACCCCTCCACTTT	CASSLTGGNSPLHF
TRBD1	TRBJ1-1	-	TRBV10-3	TGTGCCATCAGTGGGGACAGGGGTGACACTGAAGCTTTCTTT	CAISGDRGDTEAFF
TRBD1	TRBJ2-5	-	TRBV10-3	TGTGCCATCAGTGAAGGAAGGGACAGGGTGTTTGACGAGACCCAGTACTTC	CAISEGRDRVFDETQYF